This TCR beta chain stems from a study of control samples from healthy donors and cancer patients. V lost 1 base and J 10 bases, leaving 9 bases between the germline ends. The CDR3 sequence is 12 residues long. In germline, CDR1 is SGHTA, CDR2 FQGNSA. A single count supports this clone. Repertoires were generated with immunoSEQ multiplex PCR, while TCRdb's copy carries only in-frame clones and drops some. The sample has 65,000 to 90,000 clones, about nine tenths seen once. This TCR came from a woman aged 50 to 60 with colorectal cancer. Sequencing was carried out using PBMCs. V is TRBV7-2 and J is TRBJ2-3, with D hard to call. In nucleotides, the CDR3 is TGTGCCAGCAGCTTAGGCTCCTCCGCGCAGTATTTT. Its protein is CASSLGSSAQYF.